This T cell receptor (beta chain) comes out of a study of cytomegalovirus exposure and HLA in healthy donors (dated by TCRdb to about 2017). At the level of the whole study: An earlier analysis of 587 of the donors reported roughly 270 Gb of sequence data and 117 million unique TCR beta sequences from approximately 180 million T cells. The T cell repertoires of some 670 subjects were profiled by immunosequencing and related to cytomegalovirus serostatus. High-throughput TCR immunosequencing, statistical association of individual TCRs with disease status, and machine learning were combined to predict cytomegalovirus infection status. Of the 398 genotyped donors, 81% fell in the genetic ancestry cluster associated with self-reported Caucasian donors. In the later analysis, no new phenotypic data were used to find candidate immune exposures; instead, reliance was placed on TCR beta sequences and their occurrence across donors. An earlier analysis of approximately 500 of the donors applied high-throughput TCR beta sequencing to assess whether each TCR beta V gene segment acted as functional or pseudogenic. Donor age, sex, ethnicity and CMV serostatus were compiled together with the repertoire data. Genome-wide SNP genotypes for about 65% of the roughly 700 donors were used in a later genetic analysis, which treated that subset as a discovery cohort. A later analysis re-examined previously published TCR beta repertoires from about 670 donors and added high-resolution HLA genotyping to investigate patterns of TCR occurrence. Besides the first cohort of roughly 660 subjects, a separate validation cohort made up of 120 different subjects was used. Typing coverage differed by locus: A, B, C, DRB1 and DQB1 were typed in roughly 629-640 donors, DQA1 in about 500, DPA1 in approximately 600, and DPB1 in around 490. All discovery cohort repertoires had been generated using a single sequencing platform. On average, 235,054 unique TCR beta nucleotide sequences were sequenced per donor among several hundred genotyped donors of the cohort, with roughly 19% of those sequences being non-productive. The aim of the study was to test whether cataloging public T cell receptors could identify signatures of past pathogen exposure. Four to six DR-DQ haplotypes were handled as single units for association and clustering, since linkage in the cohort was strong. Both class I and class II loci were covered by HLA typing, at four-digit resolution. An early release that covered more than 550 HLA-typed donors contained approximately 320 gigabases of sequencing data and 70 million to 100 million unique TCR sequences.

The cohort consisted of some 730 healthy bone marrow donors. All cohort members were sampled while nominally healthy, although unrecorded immune exposures were likely present. The donor was CMV seronegative and belonged to the group of over 300 seronegative cohort members. Each donor provided a peripheral blood sample, and peripheral blood mononuclear cells were used for TCR beta sequencing. Genomic DNA was extracted from the blood cell samples with the Qiagen DNeasy Blood Extraction Kit. The CDR3 covers 16 residues, taking in both the cysteine and the phenylalanine. The retained sequence is limited to the CDR3, 48 bases, with the frame set at the first base. From V the trimming removes 2 bases and from J it removes 3 bases, while the gene matches leave 5 bases of the junction unaccounted for. From a lookup of the germline V gene, CDR1 and CDR2 are SGHTA and FQGNSA. Library construction relied on the immunoSEQ multiplex PCR assay. A mixture of 60 forward primers for TCR Vbeta segments and 13 reverse primers for TCR Jbeta segments was used in the multiplex PCR. The CDR3 region of rearranged TCR beta genes was amplified from genomic DNA by a multiplex PCR assay. Amplified TCR beta libraries were sequenced as 87-base-pair reads on the Illumina HiSeq System. Per the authors' processing: A later analysis counted tens of millions of unique TCR beta chains across the 670 or so repertoires, and around 12 million of these chains were shared by at least two donors. Raw reads were error-corrected and collapsed into unique sequences by a nearest-neighbor algorithm in which closely related sequences were merged to remove PCR and sequencing errors. V, D and J gene segments were assigned by aligning CDR3 sequences to IMGT reference sequences. Each retained sequence needed at least a six-nucleotide match to both a V gene segment and a J gene segment. A rearrangement counted as productive if the CDR3 had no stop codons and remained in frame with V and J, and every other rearrangement counted as non-productive. CDR3 was defined according to IMGT convention as the region running from the second conserved V-encoded cysteine to the conserved J-encoded phenylalanine. Sequences without an unambiguous match to a single V gene segment were excluded from the earlier analysis of almost 600 of the donors. An earlier analysis of approximately 590 of the donors called V segments functional above 56.7% productive rearrangements and segregating when the between-donor standard deviation exceeded 5%. A statistical classification framework was developed to diagnose cytomegalovirus status using the catalog of TCR beta chain sequences. A later analysis assigned V and J genes by comparing TCR nucleotide sequences with IMGT/GENE-DB human TR gene sequences. The TCRdist pipeline was used in a later analysis to assign CDR3 sequences and most-parsimonious VDJ recombination scenarios. In a later analysis, each TCR beta chain was defined by its CDR3 amino acid sequence together with its V-gene family, and reads lacking a unique V-gene family were excluded. To address suspected cross-contamination and a sequencing artifact, a later analysis removed around 590 highly shared, low-generation-probability nucleotide sequences. For each public chain, a later analysis derived a clonal expansion index from normalized ranks of inferred template counts within each repertoire. In a later analysis, generation probabilities were computed with a VDJ recombination model fitted to out-of-frame rearrangements, and the resulting probabilities were checked against IGoR. In a later analysis, TCR-TCR, TCR-HLA and TCR-CMV co-occurrence was scored with hypergeometric tests, and a repertoire-size bias correction was applied to TCR pairs. False discovery rates were estimated in a later analysis by permuting HLA or CMV assignments 20 times. In a later analysis, co-occurring TCRs were grouped with DBSCAN, and TCRdist sequence similarity was added when clustering was performed within HLA-allele-positive subsets. Repertoires with fewer than 30,000 or more than 120,000 public chains, plus five repertoires with anomalous nucleotide sharing, were excluded from co-occurrence clustering. TCRdb limited this immuneACCESS table to in-frame rearrangements with V and J called. A share of clones is missing; checked studies link under half to unresolved V genes, and the rest is unexplained. Clonal size and the V and J genes are those of that table, whereas D and trimming came from the DNA. The sample includes tens of thousands of clones, with around 85% observed a single time. The ten largest clones take up 2.5% to 3% of the sample.

Comment on this clone: Its antigen specificity is not known. Base qualities are not recorded, but no much larger clone differs from it by a single base.

The study at large found these results: Most TCR sequences were seen in very few donors, while some public TCRs were found in many individuals. It was suggested by the authors that the approach could potentially be generalized to other disease states and immunological phenotypes. In a later analysis, some 18,000 TCR beta sequences were associated with specific HLA alleles at a false discovery rate of 0.05. A total of roughly 160 TCR beta chains were listed by the study as associated with cytomegalovirus. The 87-base-pair reads could not distinguish some IMGT-functional V segments, including TRBV6-2 and TRBV6-3, so those segments were excluded. A cluster of highly shared sequence variants was judged likely to represent a technical artifact of the sequencing pipeline. Several of the top co-occurrence clusters appeared to be linked to parvovirus B19, influenza, CMV and Epstein-Barr virus, according to a later analysis. A later analysis found that HLA-associated TCR beta chains were more clonally expanded and had lower generation probabilities than equally common non-associated chains. Assigning TCR associations to individual alleles was difficult when HLA alleles, especially DR and DQ, strongly co-occurred. V-gene and J-gene trimming of TCR beta chains was associated with a missense DCLRE1C variant in a later genetic analysis, and the association was replicated in an independent cohort. Roughly uniform sequencing depth across donors was assumed in presence/absence analyses, although this assumption may not hold. Cytomegalovirus status was reported to be diagnosed by the classifier with high specificity and sensitivity in both the original and validation cohorts. This cohort had only TCR beta chains sequenced, and the lack of alpha or paired-chain data limited which features could be detected. In an earlier analysis of under 600 of the donors, most TCR beta V segments were observed in productive rearrangements about 90% or about 30% of the time, broadly matching IMGT annotations. The only immune exposure information available for the cohort was CMV serostatus. A further reported finding was that TCR beta sequences accurately predicted the HLA-A and HLA-B alleles for most subjects in the first cohort. Correlated functional status among segregating V segments might reflect linkage disequilibrium, but an unknown experimental factor could not be ruled out. Because some donors lacked HLA typing at each locus, the association tests relied only on the typed subset. According to a later analysis, TCR association rates differed among HLA loci, with DRB1 alleles showing the most associated TCRs and HLA-C alleles showing the fewest. A few of the identified cytomegalovirus-associated TCR beta chains were confirmed in vitro to be specific for cytomegalovirus antigens. In a later analysis, most CMV-associated TCR beta chains were found to appear HLA-restricted, with HLA associations seemingly driven largely by CMV exposure. Because counts were too low, seventeen rarely observed V segments, including chromosome 9 orphons, were excluded from the earlier analysis of some 540 of the donors. A later genetic analysis reported fewer N-insertions in productive TCRs among donors in an Asian-associated ancestry cluster than the roughly 700-donor mean.

The clonotype was recovered from a man between 25 and 39 years old in good health and CMV-seronegative. The sequence is built from TRBV7-2 and TRBJ2-1; 9 bases in between match TRBD2. Sequencing used PBMCs. Read as DNA, the sequence is TGTGCCAGCAGCTTAACCTCTAGCGGGGTCTACAATGAGCAGTTCTTC. This yields the protein CASSLTSSGVYNEQFF.